The 29 T cell receptor beta chains below were found in one sample sequenced in a study of shared clonotypes between healthy human individuals. Sequenced by immunoSEQ multiplex PCR; TCRdb stores in-frame clones only, minus some. This sample has roughly 1,000,000 clones, with 75% to 85% found just once. The source material was memory CD4+ T cells from PBMCs. This sample's subset: CD45RA-negative fraction. The receptors stem from a man aged 18 to 30 in good health. Some clones in this sample may be carry-over from other donors' samples.

The gene calls are TRBV7-2 and TRBJ2-1, with D tentatively TRBD1 (6 bases). The CDR3 contains 15 residues. The germline gives CDR1 SGHTA, CDR2 FQGNSA. Trimming removed 1 base from V and 4 bases from J, with 11 bases in between. CDR3 region: CASSLVGASYNEQFF. The CDR3 DNA follows: TGTGCCAGCAGCTTAGTGGGGGCTTCGTACAATGAGCAGTTCTTC.

This chain uses TRBV29-1 with TRBJ1-2, with D tentatively TRBD1 (5 bases). The CDR3 totals 11 residues. The germline gives CDR1 SQVTM, CDR2 ANQGSEA. V lost 4 bases, J lost 8 bases, and 11 bases lay in between. CDR3 coding DNA: TGCAGCGTTGTTCTGGGGCCCGGCTACACCTTC. Translating gives CSVVLGPGYTF.

The chain couples TRBV18 to TRBJ1-2; D might be TRBD1 (5 bases). CDR1 is KGHSH and CDR2 is LQKENI in the germline V gene. V lost 5 bases, J lost 4 bases, and 20 bases lay in between. The CDR3 extends over 16 amino acids. The CDR3 DNA is TGTGCCAGCTCAACTCTGGCACAGGTTGACGGCTATGGCTACACCTTC. Translation gives CASSTLAQVDGYGYTF. The full variable domain, completed using reference TRBV18 and TRBJ1-2, is NAGVMQNPRHLVRRRGQEARLRCSPMKGHSHVYWYRQLPEEGLKFMVYLQKENIIDESGMPKERFSAEFPKEGPSILRIQQVVRGDSAAYFCASSTLAQVDGYGYTFGSGTRLTVV.

This rearrangement joins TRBV19 to TRBJ2-3; 8 bases map to TRBD2. The CDR3 extends over 13 amino acids. V trimming: 7 bases; J trimming: 4 bases; junction bases outside the gene matches: 4. Germline V lookup: CDR1 LNHDA, CDR2 SQIVND (reference sequence). The CDR3 coding sequence is TGTGCCAGTACGCGGGGGGTGGCAGATACGCAGTATTTT. Translating it yields CASTRGVADTQYF.

The rearrangement joins TRBV5-6 to TRBJ1-2, with D hard to call. Germline loops: CDR1 SGHDT, CDR2 YYEEEE. The CDR3 totals 14 residues. Trimming shortened V by 0 bases and J by 3 bases, and 9 bases separated the two germline ends. The CDR3 here is CASSLGRNHYGYTF. The CDR3 region has the DNA TGTGCCAGCAGCTTGGGACGGAATCACTATGGCTACACCTTC.

The chain is built from TRBV19 and TRBJ2-7; D is ambiguous. Germline CDR1 LNHDA, CDR2 SQIVND (reference sequence). V was shortened by 4 bases and J by 2 bases, with 12 bases between the two germline ends. The CDR3 has 14 amino acids. CDR3 region: CASSSAIQTYEQYF. CDR3 DNA: TGTGCCAGTAGTAGTGCCATCCAAACCTACGAGCAGTACTTC.

This clone was observed a handful of times. The V and J genes are TRBV2 and TRBJ2-7, with D possibly matching TRBD2 (5 bases). Trimming left V 7 bases short and J 5 bases short, with 9 bases between. The germline V gene encodes CDR1 SNHLY and CDR2 FYNNEI. The CDR3 consists of 11 residues. The CDR3 DNA is TGTGCCAGCACCGAGGGCCACGAGCAGTACTTC. Its translation is CASTEGHEQYF.

This clone was counted a single time. The chain is built from TRBV5-6 and TRBJ1-2; perhaps TRBD1 as D (6 bases). Germline loops: CDR1 SGHDT, CDR2 YYEEEE. This CDR3 has 15 residues. V was clipped by 6 bases and J by 4 bases, with 19 bases between them. The CDR3 loop is CASTRTGGASYGYTF. In DNA form, the CDR3 reads TGTGCCAGCACCCGAACCGGGGGCGCATCCTATGGCTACACCTTC.

The V and J genes are TRBV15 and TRBJ2-2, with 7 nucleotides matching TRBD1. From germline, CDR1 is LNHNV and CDR2 YYDKDF (reference sequence). There are 17 residues in the CDR3. Trimming cost V 2 bases and J 4 bases; bases outside gene matches: 10. The CDR3 sequence is CATSRSTGTVSTGELFF. In DNA form, the CDR3 reads TGTGCCACCAGCAGAAGTACGGGGACAGTGAGCACCGGGGAGCTGTTTTTT.

V and J are TRBV4-3 and TRBJ1-2; 8 bases align to TRBD1. Trimming removed 1 base from V and 7 bases from J; junction bases left unmatched: 8. Germline CDR1 LGHNA, CDR2 YSLEER. The CDR3 runs 15 residues. For the CDR3, the DNA is TGCGCCAGCAGCCAAGTGGCAGGGGGCAGGCCTGGCTACACCTTC. Protein product: CASSQVAGGRPGYTF.

The chain employs TRBV5-1 and TRBJ1-4; TRBD1 matches at 8 bases. The germline V gene has CDR1 SGHRS and CDR2 YFSETQ. The junction had 9 bases not matched to a gene; V was cut back by 6 bases and J by 5 bases. The CDR3 length is 15 residues. The CDR3 DNA sequence: TGCGCCAGCAAATCCTCAGGGGGCGCGAATGAAAAACTGTTTTTT. It yields the protein CASKSSGGANEKLFF. The full variable domain, completed using reference TRBV5-1 and TRBJ1-4, is KAGVTQTPRYLIKTRGQQVTLSCSPISGHRSVSWYQQTPGQGLQFLFEYFSETQRNKGNFPGRFSGRQFSNSRSEMNVSTLELGDSALYLCASKSSGGANEKLFFGSGTQLSVL.

The chain employs TRBV9 and TRBJ2-2; 7 bases line up with TRBD2. CDR3 length equals 19 residues. V gave up 4 bases and J gave up 5 bases; unmatched junction bases: 20. The germline CDR1 and CDR2 sequences are SGDLS and YYNGEE. Here the CDR3 DNA reads TGTGCCAGCAGCTTCCCCAGGGTTGGGGGAGGGCCAGGAACCGGGGAGCTGTTTTTT. Amino acid sequence: CASSFPRVGGGPGTGELFF.

The chain is built from TRBV7-9 and TRBJ2-2; D is ambiguous. Germline lookup yields CDR1 SEHNR and CDR2 FQNEAQ (reference sequence). The V and J ends lost 1 base and 4 bases respectively, with 13 bases between them. The CDR3 is 16 amino acids. The DNA for the CDR3 is TGTGCCAGCAGCTTAGTGTCGGGTCTGAGCACCGGGGAGCTGTTTTTT. Protein sequence: CASSLVSGLSTGELFF.

The V call is TRBV19, the J call TRBJ1-5; 10 positions agree with TRBD1. Germline trimming cut 7 bases from V and 4 bases from J; bases unmatched to any gene: 4. CDR1 is LNHDA and CDR2 is SQIVND in the germline V gene (reference sequence). The CDR3 contains 14 residues. As DNA, the CDR3 is TGTGCCAGTAACCCGGGACAGGGGAATCAGCCCCAGCATTTT. Translation gives CASNPGQGNQPQHF.

This chain uses TRBV18 with TRBJ2-2, with a tentative D call TRBD2 (5 bases). The CDR3 runs to 15 residues. Germline CDR1 reads KGHSH; CDR2 reads LQKENI. The ends were cut back, 1 base at V and 4 bases at J, with 10 bases in the middle. CDR3 DNA sequence: TGTGCCAGCTCACCACAGGCCAGCGGCACCGGGGAGCTGTTTTTT. It specifies CASSPQASGTGELFF.

The gene calls are TRBV4-1 and TRBJ1-4; the D is unclear. Germline V lookup: CDR1 MGHRA, CDR2 YSYEKL. This CDR3 is built from 15 residues. The germline V and J ends were trimmed by 4 bases and 8 bases, with 17 bases remaining between them. CDR3 protein: CASSLRFGSEEKLFF. The CDR3 coding sequence is TGCGCCAGCAGCCTACGCTTTGGTTCAGAGGAAAAACTGTTTTTT.

The rearrangement uses TRBV28 and TRBJ2-7; D unresolved. Trimming cost V 5 bases and J 1 base, with 12 bases left between them. CDR1 is MDHEN, CDR2 SYDVKM, per germline. The CDR3 is 14 residues long. The CDR3: CASSRPYPSYEQYF. The CDR3 bases are TGTGCCAGCAGTAGGCCCTACCCTTCCTACGAGCAGTACTTC.

This clone occurred a few times. V is TRBV28 and J is TRBJ1-4, with D uncertain. The CDR3 runs 16 residues. V lost 3 bases and J 7 bases, leaving 18 bases between the germline ends. Germline lookup yields CDR1 MDHEN and CDR2 SYDVKM. The DNA of the CDR3 is TGTGCCAGCAGTTTCCCTCGTCCCGGAGGGCGTGAAAAACTGTTTTTT. The encoded protein is CASSFPRPGGREKLFF.

This clone was detected only a few times. The V gene is TRBV19, the J gene TRBJ1-5, with D possibly being TRBD1 (5 bases). Trimming took 10 bases from V and 2 from J, leaving 12 bases between them. Germline values: CDR1 LNHDA, CDR2 SQIVND (reference sequence). This CDR3 region has 13 residues. Here the CDR3 reads CATAGNGNQPQHF. The CDR3 coding sequence is TGTGCCACTGCAGGGAATGGCAATCAGCCCCAGCATTTT.

The gene calls are TRBV7-2 and TRBJ2-1; 11 bases agree with TRBD2. The CDR3 contains 17 residues. Trimming cost V 3 bases and J 2 bases; bases outside gene matches: 6. Germline CDR1 and CDR2: SGHTA and FQGNSA. The CDR3 loop reads CASSFELAGVPYNEQFF. In DNA form, the CDR3 reads TGTGCCAGCAGCTTTGAACTAGCGGGAGTTCCCTACAATGAGCAGTTCTTC.

The V and J genes are TRBV29-1 and TRBJ2-3, with TRBD2 identical over 14 bases. Germline lookup yields CDR1 SQVTM and CDR2 ANQGSEA. The CDR3 totals 18 residues. J lost 0 bases, V lost 5 bases, and 10 bases had no gene match. The CDR3 DNA reads TGCAGCGTTAAGGGACTAGCGGGAGAGTTCCCGAGCACAGATACGCAGTATTTT. Protein: CSVKGLAGEFPSTDTQYF.

There are many counts of this clone. This chain uses TRBV11-2 with TRBJ1-1, with D perhaps matching TRBD1 (5 bases). The CDR3 sequence is 14 residues long. Trimming stripped 2 bases from V and 4 bases from J, with 11 bases between. Per the germline V gene, CDR1 is SGHAT and CDR2 is FQNNGV. This chain's CDR3 is CASSLITGGTEAFF. CDR3 in DNA: TGTGCCAGCAGCTTAATAACAGGTGGCACTGAAGCTTTCTTT.

The V call is TRBV28, the J call TRBJ1-4, with D possibly matching TRBD1 (6 bases). CDR1 is MDHEN, CDR2 SYDVKM, per germline. V gave up 8 bases and J gave up 8 bases, with 15 bases separating them. The CDR3 sequence is 13 residues long. CDR3 DNA: TGTGCCAGCTCTGAGGGGGTCTACGAAAAACTGTTTTTT. Its protein product is CASSEGVYEKLFF. Full variable domain (remainder filled in from reference TRBV28 and TRBJ1-4): DVKVTQSSRYLVKRTGEKVFLECVQDMDHENMFWYRQDPGLGLRLIYFSYDVKMKEKGDIPEGYSVSREKKERFSLILESASTNQTSMYLCASSEGVYEKLFFGSGTQLSVL.

This clone has more than one count but fewer than ten. The chain employs TRBV11-2 and TRBJ1-2, with D perhaps matching TRBD1 (6 bases). The CDR3 loop spans 15 amino acids. V lost 5 bases, J lost 8 bases, and 21 bases lay in between. Germline loops: CDR1 SGHAT, CDR2 FQNNGV. CDR3 DNA sequence: TGTGCCAGCAGCGAAACCCCGGGACACCGAGGGGGCTACACCTTC. It yields the protein CASSETPGHRGGYTF.

J is TRBJ2-5 and V is TRBV7-3; D remains unclear. V lost 4 bases and J lost 1, with 7 bases in between. Germline CDR1 SGHTA, CDR2 FQGTGA. The CDR3 length is 13 residues. The CDR3 is CASSSRLQETQYF. In DNA form, the CDR3 reads TGTGCCAGCAGCTCCCGACTCCAAGAGACCCAGTACTTC.

This rearrangement joins TRBV28 to TRBJ1-5, with 7 bases lining up with TRBD1. This CDR3 has 14 residues. Germline values: CDR1 MDHEN, CDR2 SYDVKM. The V and J ends lost 8 bases and 7 bases, in that order; junction bases with no gene match: 11. The CDR3 region is CASGRQGGRQPQHF. CDR3 sequence (DNA): TGTGCCAGCGGTAGACAGGGCGGGAGGCAGCCCCAGCATTTT.

The chain has TRBV27 and TRBJ2-1, with no clear D. The CDR3 consists of 17 residues. From germline, CDR1 is MNHEY and CDR2 SMNVEV (reference sequence). Trimming pared 0 bases from V and 3 bases from J, leaving 15 bases between. The CDR3 is CASSLSKGGYGYNEQFF. CDR3 DNA sequence: TGTGCCAGCAGTTTATCGAAGGGTGGGTACGGCTACAATGAGCAGTTCTTC.

CDR3 amino acids: CASTPPRTVSHTDTQYF. The CDR3 bases are TGTGCCAGTACTCCCCCGAGGACAGTCTCCCACACAGATACGCAGTATTTT. This sequence joins TRBV19 and TRBJ2-3, with a tentative D call TRBD1 (6 bases). The V and J ends lost 7 bases and 2 bases respectively, with 22 bases between them. The CDR3 spans 17 residues. Germline V gives CDR1 LNHDA, CDR2 SQIVND (reference sequence). The variable domain in full, with the rest retrieved from reference TRBV19 and TRBJ2-3, is DGGITQSPKYLFRKEGQNVTLSCEQNLNHDAMYWYRQDPGQGLRLIYYSQIVNDFQKGDIAEGYSVSREKKESFPLTVTSAQKNPTAFYLCASTPPRTVSHTDTQYFGPGTRLTVL.

This chain links TRBV27 with TRBJ1-1; 8 positions agree with TRBD1. Germline CDR1 reads MNHEY; CDR2 reads SMNVEV (reference sequence). V lost 2 bases to trimming and J lost 3 bases; unmatched junction nucleotides: 2. This CDR3 comprises 14 residues. For the CDR3, the DNA is TGTGCCAGCAGTTTAACACAGGGGGACACTGAAGCTTTCTTT. Amino acid sequence: CASSLTQGDTEAFF.